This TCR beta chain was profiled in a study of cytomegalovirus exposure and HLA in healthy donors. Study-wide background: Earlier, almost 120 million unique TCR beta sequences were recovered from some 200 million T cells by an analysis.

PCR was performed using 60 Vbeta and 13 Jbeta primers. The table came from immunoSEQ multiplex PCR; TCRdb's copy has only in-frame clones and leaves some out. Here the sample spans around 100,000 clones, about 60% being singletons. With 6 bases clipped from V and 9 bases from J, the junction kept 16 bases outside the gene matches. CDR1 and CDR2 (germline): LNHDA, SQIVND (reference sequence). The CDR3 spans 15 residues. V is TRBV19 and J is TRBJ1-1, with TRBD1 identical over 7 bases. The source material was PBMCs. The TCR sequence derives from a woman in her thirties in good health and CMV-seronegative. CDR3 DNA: TGTGCCAGTAGGAACAGGGGCGGATCCCAAGGTAAAGCTTTCTTT. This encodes CASRNRGGSQGKAFF.